Listed below are T cell receptor beta chains from one sample, sequenced in a study of T cell responses to AZD1222 COVID-19 vaccine. Sequencing was performed with immunoSEQ multiplex PCR; in TCRdb, only in-frame clones are kept and a portion is missing. Among under 130,000 clones listed, around 91% were seen once. The specimen was peripheral blood, collected on day 0 of AZD1222 vaccination. These TCRs come from an adult in good health. Both conserved end residues are part of each CDR3. A D gene is named only where the DNA matches it firmly. Not all rows give a size; the values are once, few, many and, for expanded clones, a class.

>-|TRBV7-2|-|TRBJ1-1
CASSSPQGGTEAFF
TGTGCCAGCAGCTCACCGCAGGGAGGGACTGAAGCTTTCTTT
>TRBD2|TRBV19|-|TRBJ2-1
CASRSLAGGQYEQFF
TGTGCCAGTAGGTCACTAGCGGGGGGGCAGTATGAGCAGTTCTTC
>-|TRBV6-5|-|TRBJ1-1
CASSYSIVRTEAFF
TGTGCCAGCAGTTACTCGATCGTCCGCACTGAAGCTTTCTTT
>TRBD1|TRBV6-5|once|TRBJ1-2
CATNTPGQGTYGYTF
TGTGCCACCAACACCCCGGGACAGGGAACCTATGGCTACACCTTC
>-|TRBV9|-|TRBJ1-6
CASSPRQAVNSPLHF
TGTGCCAGCAGCCCGAGACAGGCCGTGAATTCACCCCTCCACTTT
>-|TRBV5-4|-|TRBJ2-7
CASTIGGAGLYEQYF
TGTGCCAGCACCATCGGAGGGGCCGGCCTCTACGAGCAGTACTTC
>TRBD1|TRBV7-3|-|TRBJ1-4
CASSTTGGAEKLFF
TGTGCCAGCAGCACGACAGGGGGCGCGGAAAAACTGTTTTTT
>TRBD2|TRBV5-1|once|TRBJ2-1
CASSGSAGIYNEQFF
TGCGCCAGCAGCGGGTCAGCGGGGATCTACAATGAGCAGTTCTTC
>TRBD1|TRBV10-3|-|TRBJ1-5
CAIQGAEGPQHF
TGTGCCATACAGGGGGCAGAGGGACCCCAGCATTTT
>-|TRBV9|-|TRBJ1-2
CASSAGGTPINGYTF
TGTGCCAGCAGCGCGGGGGGGACACCAATAAATGGCTACACCTTC
>-|TRBV18|-|TRBJ1-2
CASSPPGGPHWSTF
TGTGCCAGCTCACCACCCGGGGGGCCCCACTGGAGCACCTTC
>-|TRBV4-1|-|TRBJ1-1
CASSQVGLNTEAFF
TGCGCCAGCAGCCAAGTGGGTTTGAACACTGAAGCTTTCTTT
>-|TRBV2|-|TRBJ1-6
CASSETGSPLHF
TGTGCCAGCAGTGAAACAGGGTCACCCCTCCACTTT
>-|TRBV6-5|-|TRBJ2-3
CASSYRSATDTQYF
TGTGCCAGCAGTTATAGGAGTGCCACAGATACGCAGTATTTT
>-|TRBV19|-|TRBJ1-2
CASSIPRLSRHYGYTF
TGTGCCAGTAGTATCCCCCGGTTGTCTCGACACTATGGCTACACCTTC
>-|TRBV6-2/TRBV6-3|-|TRBJ2-7
CASSYSRTAYEQYF
TGTGCCAGCAGTTACTCGAGGACAGCCTACGAGCAGTACTTC
>-|TRBV2|-|TRBJ1-6
CASSPGDSPLVWDSPLHF
TGTGCCAGCAGCCCCGGGGATTCCCCTTTGGTTTGGGATTCACCCCTCCACTTT
>TRBD1|TRBV11-2|-|TRBJ2-5
CASSLGQPKETQYF
TGTGCCAGCAGCCTGGGACAGCCAAAAGAGACCCAGTACTTC
>-|TRBV7-6|-|TRBJ1-1
CASSWLVGDTEAFF
TGTGCCAGCAGCTGGCTAGTTGGGGACACTGAAGCTTTCTTT
>TRBD2|TRBV7-7|-|TRBJ2-2
CASSPTSANTGELFF
TGTGCCAGCAGTCCTACTAGCGCGAACACCGGGGAGCTGTTTTTT
>-|TRBV7-9|-|TRBJ1-2
CASSLGGVGGYTF
TGTGCCAGCAGCTTGGGGGGCGTGGGAGGCTACACCTTC
>-|TRBV2|-|TRBJ1-3
CASTKLGTDRTAGNTIYF
TGTGCCAGCACTAAGTTGGGGACTGATCGGACAGCGGGAAACACCATATATTTT
>-|TRBV6-5|few|TRBJ1-1
CASKAGLDTEAFF
TGTGCCAGCAAGGCAGGTTTGGACACTGAAGCTTTCTTT
>-|TRBV7-2|-|TRBJ1-5
CASRRGPQPQHF
TGTGCCAGCAGGAGGGGACCTCAGCCCCAGCATTTT
>-|TRBV5-6|once|TRBJ1-5
CASSPAGSGVNQPQHF
TGTGCCAGCAGCCCCGCGGGGTCAGGGGTCAATCAGCCCCAGCATTTT
>-|TRBV6-5|-|TRBJ2-2
CASSSVTGELFF
TGTGCCAGCAGTTCAGTCACCGGGGAGCTGTTTTTT
>-|TRBV6-5|-|TRBJ2-3
CASSYLVGSTDTQYF
TGTGCCAGCAGTTACTTGGTAGGGAGCACAGATACGCAGTATTTT
>TRBD1|TRBV5-6|-|TRBJ2-7
CASSFGQGIYEQYF
TGTGCCAGCAGCTTCGGACAGGGGATCTACGAGCAGTACTTC
>-|TRBV2|-|TRBJ2-1
CASSRDSRYEQFF
TGTGCCAGCAGTAGAGACAGTCGGTATGAGCAGTTCTTC
>-|TRBV5-5|-|TRBJ1-2
CASSLDTYGGYTF
TGTGCCAGCAGCTTGGACACCTACGGCGGCTACACCTTC
>-|TRBV7-2|-|TRBJ2-6
CASSLEATGSSGANVLTF
TGTGCCAGCAGCTTAGAGGCGACAGGAAGCTCTGGGGCCAACGTCCTGACTTTC
>-|TRBV2|-|TRBJ2-7
CASSDSGSSYEQYF
TGTGCCAGCAGTGACAGCGGAAGCTCCTACGAGCAGTACTTC
>-|TRBV4-1|-|TRBJ2-2
CASSPGGARGTGELFF
TGCGCCAGCAGCCCAGGTGGGGCTCGGGGCACCGGGGAGCTGTTTTTT
>-|TRBV9|-|TRBJ2-1
CASSPFSSSYNEQFF
TGTGCCAGCAGCCCCTTTTCTAGCTCCTACAATGAGCAGTTCTTC
>TRBD2|TRBV7-2|-|TRBJ2-5
CASSLGLAGMWETQYF
TGTGCCAGCAGCTTAGGTCTAGCGGGGATGTGGGAGACCCAGTACTTC
>TRBD2|TRBV6-5|-|TRBJ2-1
CASSSRTSGTYNEQFF
TGTGCCAGCAGTTCCCGGACTAGCGGGACTTACAATGAGCAGTTCTTC
>-|TRBV7-2|-|TRBJ1-2
CASSPPGAGLGYTF
TGTGCCAGCAGCCCCCCCGGGGCGGGTCTTGGCTACACCTTC
>TRBD1|TRBV28|medium-sized|TRBJ1-2
CASSFWETGHNYGYTF
TGTGCCAGCAGTTTTTGGGAGACAGGGCACAACTATGGCTACACCTTC
>-|TRBV12-3/TRBV12-4|-|TRBJ1-2
CASSQTGRSSYTF
TGTGCCAGCAGCCAAACTGGGCGGAGCTCCTACACCTTC
>-|TRBV6-5|-|TRBJ2-6
CASSSDGSGANVLTF
TGTGCCAGCAGCTCGGACGGTTCTGGGGCCAACGTCCTGACTTTC
>TRBD1|TRBV2|-|TRBJ2-1
CASFQDRGMNEQFF
TGTGCCAGCTTTCAGGACAGGGGGATGAATGAGCAGTTCTTC
>TRBD2|TRBV10-3|-|TRBJ2-1
CATSLAGGPNEQFF
TGTGCCACGAGTCTAGCGGGGGGGCCGAATGAGCAGTTCTTC
>TRBD1|TRBV28|-|TRBJ1-4
CASSLIGTGTEKLFF
TGTGCCAGCAGTTTGATCGGGACAGGGACCGAAAAACTGTTTTTT
>-|TRBV15|-|TRBJ2-7
CATSRGPLYEQYF
TGTGCCACCAGCAGAGGCCCGTTGTACGAGCAGTACTTC
>TRBD1|TRBV6-5|-|TRBJ1-2
CASSSRQGVSGYTF
TGTGCCAGCAGTTCCAGACAGGGGGTGAGTGGCTACACCTTC
>-|TRBV19|once|TRBJ1-2
CASSIAPGDPYGYTF
TGTGCCAGTAGTATAGCCCCAGGGGATCCCTATGGCTACACCTTC
>-|TRBV6-5|-|TRBJ1-2
CASSYGDSYGYTF
TGTGCCAGCAGTTACGGAGATAGCTATGGCTACACCTTC
>-|TRBV30|-|TRBJ2-7
CAWRPGSSSYEQYF
TGTGCCTGGAGGCCGGGGTCTAGCTCCTACGAGCAGTACTTC
>-|TRBV2|-|TRBJ2-1
CASSDTGSYNEQFF
TGTGCCAGCAGTGATACAGGGAGCTACAATGAGCAGTTCTTC
>TRBD1|TRBV7-6|-|TRBJ1-5
CASSHLGEGQGKNQPQHF
TGTGCCAGCAGCCACTTAGGTGAGGGACAGGGAAAAAATCAGCCCCAGCATTTT
>TRBD1|TRBV6-5|-|TRBJ2-3
CASSVGQGVLDTQYF
TGTGCCAGCAGCGTGGGCCAGGGGGTTTTAGATACGCAGTATTTT